These T cell receptor beta chains were read from a single sample in a study of vaccination and CD4 T cells after COVID-19. For these TCRs, the target antigens are not known. TCRdb redid the calling of the PCR reads with MiXCR, one entry per CDR3 protein. The sample yields under 11,000 distinct CDR3 sequences, under 30% seen once. The sequencing here drew on CD4+ T cells from blood, cultured in vitro, taken after SARS-CoV-2 vaccination. These receptor sequences come from a human donor who had recovered from COVID-19. Both conserved end residues are part of each CDR3. The D gene is left open where the match is weak. Part of the rows lack a size; the others show once, few, many or a class for expanded clones.

v_call	j_call	clone_size	d_call	cdr3_nt	cdr3_aa
TRBV6-5	TRBJ1-6	-	-	TGTGCCAGCAGTTACAGCCTCCAGGGTGGTAATTCACCCCTCCACTTT	CASSYSLQGGNSPLHF
TRBV23-1	TRBJ2-1	-	-	TGCGCCAGCAGTCACCCCCACCGGGGGACCGAGCAGTTCTTC	CASSHPHRGTEQFF
TRBV19	TRBJ2-1	once	TRBD2	TGTGCCAGTAGTAGAGCTACTAGCGGATACAATGAGCAGTTCTTC	CASSRATSGYNEQFF
TRBV7-2	TRBJ2-3	-	-	TGTGCCAGCAGCTTAGGTTTCGGATCAACCAGTAGTACGCAGTATTTT	CASSLGFGSTSSTQYF
TRBV4-3	TRBJ1-5	few	TRBD1	TGCGCCAGCAGCCTGACGGCAGGGGGAAATCAGCCCCAGCATTTT	CASSLTAGGNQPQHF
TRBV27	TRBJ2-1	-	TRBD2	TGTGCCAGCAGGCCCGGACTAGCGGGCCGCAATGAGCAGTTCTTC	CASRPGLAGRNEQFF
TRBV27	TRBJ1-2	few	TRBD1	TGTGCCAGCAGGCAACAGGGGAGGGATGGCTACACCTTC	CASRQQGRDGYTF
TRBV7-8	TRBJ1-1	-	-	TGTGCCAGCAGCTTAGTTACCGGTGGCGCTGAAGCTTTCTTT	CASSLVTGGAEAFF
TRBV9	TRBJ1-3	once	-	TGTGCCAGCAGCGTAGGGACAGCTGGAAACACCATATATTTT	CASSVGTAGNTIYF
TRBV7-2	TRBJ2-1	few	TRBD2	TGTGCCAGCAGTTGGACTAGCGGGATCGGTGAGCAGTTCTTC	CASSWTSGIGEQFF
TRBV7-2	TRBJ2-2	-	-	TGTGCCAGCAGCTTAGCCCCGTTGGGTACCGGGGAGCTGTTTTTT	CASSLAPLGTGELFF
TRBV20-1	TRBJ2-6	few	-	TGCAGTGCTAGACCTAGGGGCGGGAACTCTGGGGCCAACGTCCTGACTTTC	CSARPRGGNSGANVLTF
TRBV6-1	TRBJ1-5	few	TRBD1	TGTGCCAGCAGATTTACGACAGGGGAGGATCAGCCCCAGCATTTT	CASRFTTGEDQPQHF
TRBV20-1	TRBJ1-5	-	-	TGCAGTGCTAGAGATACGTATGCGGGAGTATTTGGCAATCAGCCCCAGCATTTT	CSARDTYAGVFGNQPQHF
TRBV20-1	TRBJ1-3	-	-	TGCAGTGCTAGAGACCCTGGTCGGGCACTTAGCTCTGGAAACACCATATATTTT	CSARDPGRALSSGNTIYF
TRBV6-1	TRBJ1-5	few	-	TGTGCCAGCAGTAAATTACATGGGGGCTCGGTGGGCCAGCCCCAGCATTTT	CASSKLHGGSVGQPQHF
TRBV5-1	TRBJ2-3	-	-	TGCGCCAGCAGCTATTACAGGGAAAGCACAGATACGCAGTATTTT	CASSYYRESTDTQYF
TRBV7-8	TRBJ1-1	few	-	TGTGCCAGCAGCTACCCAGCAAGAAGGGGATCGAACACTGAAGCTTTCTTT	CASSYPARRGSNTEAFF
TRBV7-7	TRBJ2-1	-	TRBD2	TGTGCTAGCAGCCTCGGGGTATTAGCGGGAGAGTGGTTCTTC	CASSLGVLAGEWFF
TRBV5-1	TRBJ2-7	-	TRBD1	TGCGCCAGCACCCTTACAGGGGGAACCTACGAGCAGTACTTC	CASTLTGGTYEQYF
TRBV2	TRBJ1-2	few	-	TGTGCCAGCAGTGAAGGGACTCTTCGGGGTGGCTACACCTTC	CASSEGTLRGGYTF
TRBV15	TRBJ1-1	-	-	TGTGCCACCAGCAGAGGGGGGCAGTTGAACACTGAAGCTTTCTTT	CATSRGGQLNTEAFF
TRBV5-1	TRBJ2-1	few	TRBD1	TGCGCCAGCAGCGTGGGACAGGGACACAGTGAGCAGTTCTTC	CASSVGQGHSEQFF
TRBV28	TRBJ2-5	-	TRBD2	TGTGCCAGCAGTCAGGGGACTAGCGGGGGGAACCAAGAGACCCAGTACTTC	CASSQGTSGGNQETQYF
TRBV7-6	TRBJ2-2	-	TRBD1	TGTGCCAGCAGTTATGGCCTCCGAGGACAGGGGGCCGGGGAGCTGTTTTTT	CASSYGLRGQGAGELFF
TRBV6-1	TRBJ2-3	few	-	TGTGCCAGCAGTGGGACAGTTACTAGCACAGATACGCAGTATTTT	CASSGTVTSTDTQYF